What follows are 6 T cell receptor beta chains derived from one specimen sequenced in a study of blood T cells in healthy people across ages. Primers used in a second PCR of about 6 to 11 cycles were a sample-barcoded 5' primer and a J-beta primer mix. MiXCR was run by TCRdb on the 5' RACE reads, yielding one entry per CDR3 protein. The data contain 800,000 to 950,000 distinct CDR3 sequences, roughly 50% of them singletons. Sequencing was done on a sample of blood. The receptors were gathered from a man aged 30 to 39 in good health.

The chain links TRBV20-1 to TRBJ1-4; TRBD1 matches at 9 bases. V was clipped by 6 bases and J by 8 bases; unmatched bases: 13. Germline CDR1 reads DFQATT; CDR2 reads SNEGSKA (reference sequence). This CDR3 is 15 amino acids long. The CDR3 spells CSAPPGGQGSEKLFF. In nucleotides, the CDR3 is TGCAGTGCCCCACCGGGGGGACAGGGAAGCGAAAAACTGTTTTTT.

This clonotype has a handful of counts. V gene TRBV20-1 combines with J gene TRBJ2-5; D unclear. Trimming stripped 4 bases from V and 5 bases from J, with 11 bases between. CDR3 length: 12 amino acids. The germline CDR1 and CDR2 sequences are DFQATT and SNEGSKA (reference sequence). CDR3 region: CSATTDSETQYF. DNA of the CDR3: TGCAGTGCTACCACCGACTCCGAGACCCAGTACTTC.

This clonotype was recorded once. The V call is TRBV25-1, the J call TRBJ2-7; 7 nucleotides align to TRBD2. CDR1 MGHDK and CDR2 SYGVNS come from the germline V gene. V shed 2 bases and J 2 bases; nucleotides not matched to a gene: 12. There are 17 residues in the CDR3. CDR3 amino acids: CASSEGPRGGKAYEQYF. CDR3 DNA: TGTGCCAGCAGTGAAGGCCCTCGGGGAGGGAAGGCCTACGAGCAGTACTTC.

The chain recombines TRBV7-2 with TRBJ2-7; D not resolved. The CDR3 has 15 residues. V was trimmed by 5 bases and J by 7 bases, leaving 21 bases between them. Per the germline V gene, CDR1 is SGHTA and CDR2 is FQGNSA. This CDR3 reads CASSPSHRAPWEQYF. The CDR3 nucleotides read TGTGCCAGCAGCCCATCTCACCGGGCCCCGTGGGAGCAGTACTTC.

V gene TRBV6-6 combines with J gene TRBJ2-1, with D possibly called TRBD1 or TRBD2 (5 bases each). This CDR3 has 16 amino acids. Per germline, CDR1 MNHNY and CDR2 SVGAGI (reference sequence). The V end was cut by 0 bases, the J end by 0 bases, with 9 bases between. The CDR3 protein is CASSYSGDGSYNEQFF. In DNA form, the CDR3 reads TGTGCCAGCAGTTACTCCGGGGACGGCTCCTACAATGAGCAGTTCTTC.

The chain couples TRBV25-1 to TRBJ1-3; a possible D gene is TRBD1 (6 bases). CDR3 length: 14 amino acids. Deletions cut 4 bases from V and 2 bases from J, with 9 bases between. Germline V gene sequence: CDR1 MGHDK, CDR2 SYGVNS. CDR3 protein: CASSGYRAGNTIYF. CDR3 coding DNA: TGTGCCAGCAGTGGATACAGGGCTGGAAACACCATATATTTT.